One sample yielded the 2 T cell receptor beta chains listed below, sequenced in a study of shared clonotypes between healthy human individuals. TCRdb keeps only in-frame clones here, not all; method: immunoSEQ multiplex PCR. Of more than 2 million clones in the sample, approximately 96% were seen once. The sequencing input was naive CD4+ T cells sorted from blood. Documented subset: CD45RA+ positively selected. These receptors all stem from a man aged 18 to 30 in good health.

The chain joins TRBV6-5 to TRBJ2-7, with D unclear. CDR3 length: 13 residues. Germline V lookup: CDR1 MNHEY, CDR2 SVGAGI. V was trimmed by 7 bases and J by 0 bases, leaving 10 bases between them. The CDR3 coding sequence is TGTGCCAGCAAGCGCCTCAGCTCCTACGAGCAGTACTTC. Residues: CASKRLSSYEQYF.

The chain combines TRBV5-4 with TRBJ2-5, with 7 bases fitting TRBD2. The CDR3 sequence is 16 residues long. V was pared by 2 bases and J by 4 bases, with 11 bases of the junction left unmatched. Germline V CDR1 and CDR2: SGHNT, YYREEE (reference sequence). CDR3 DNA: TGTGCCAGCAGCTTAGGGCGGGAGCGGGGCGGAGAGACCCAGTACTTC. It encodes CASSLGRERGGETQYF.